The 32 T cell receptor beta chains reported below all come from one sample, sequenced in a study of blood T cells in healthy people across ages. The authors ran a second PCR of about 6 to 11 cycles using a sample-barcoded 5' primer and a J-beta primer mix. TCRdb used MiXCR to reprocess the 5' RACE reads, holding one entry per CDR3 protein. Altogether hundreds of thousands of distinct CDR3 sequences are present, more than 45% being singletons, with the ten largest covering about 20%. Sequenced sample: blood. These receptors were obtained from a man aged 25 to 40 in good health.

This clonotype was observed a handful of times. The CDR3 nucleotides read TGCAGCGTTGAAACGGCGCGAAGGAGCAAGGAGACCCAGTACTTC. Its translation is CSVETARRSKETQYF. The chain joins TRBV29-1 to TRBJ2-5; D not resolved. The V end was cut by 2 bases, the J end by 5 bases, with 18 bases between. CDR3 length equals 15 residues. Germline CDR1 SQVTM, CDR2 ANQGSEA.

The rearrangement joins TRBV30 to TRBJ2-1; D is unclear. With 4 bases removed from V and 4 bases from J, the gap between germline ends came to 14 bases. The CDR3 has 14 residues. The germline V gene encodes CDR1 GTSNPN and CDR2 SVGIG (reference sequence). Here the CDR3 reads CAWTRKRSYNEQFF. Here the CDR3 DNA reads TGTGCCTGGACCCGGAAAAGGTCTTACAATGAGCAGTTCTTC. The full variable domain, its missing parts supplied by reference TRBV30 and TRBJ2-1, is SQTIHQWPATLVQPVGSPLSLECTVEGTSNPNLYWYRQAAGRGLQLLFYSVGIGQISSEVPQNLSASRPQDRQFILSSKKLLLSDSGFYLCAWTRKRSYNEQFFGPGTRLTVL.

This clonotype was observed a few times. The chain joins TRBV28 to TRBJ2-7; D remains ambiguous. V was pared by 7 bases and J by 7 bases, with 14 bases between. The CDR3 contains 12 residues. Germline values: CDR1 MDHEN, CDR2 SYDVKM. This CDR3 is CASTSLSREQYF. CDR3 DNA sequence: TGTGCCAGCACCAGCCTCTCAAGGGAGCAGTACTTC.

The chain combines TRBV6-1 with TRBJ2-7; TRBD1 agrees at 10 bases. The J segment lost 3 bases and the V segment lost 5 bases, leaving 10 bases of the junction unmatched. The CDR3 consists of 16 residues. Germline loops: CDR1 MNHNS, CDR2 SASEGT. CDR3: CASSNHKTGGYYEQYF. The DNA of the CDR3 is TGTGCCAGCAGTAACCACAAGACAGGGGGCTACTACGAGCAGTACTTC.

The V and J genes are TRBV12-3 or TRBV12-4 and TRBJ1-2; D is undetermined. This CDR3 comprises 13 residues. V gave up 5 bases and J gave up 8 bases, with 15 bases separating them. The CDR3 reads CASSPHEAGGYTF. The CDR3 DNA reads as TGTGCCAGCAGTCCTCATGAGGCGGGGGGCTACACCTTC.

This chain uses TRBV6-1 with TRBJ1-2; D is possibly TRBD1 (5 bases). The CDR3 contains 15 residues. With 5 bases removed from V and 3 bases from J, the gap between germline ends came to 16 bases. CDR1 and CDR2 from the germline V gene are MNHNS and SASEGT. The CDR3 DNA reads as TGTGCCAGCAGTCCTCCGGACGAGGGGTACTATGGCTACACCTTC. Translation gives CASSPPDEGYYGYTF.

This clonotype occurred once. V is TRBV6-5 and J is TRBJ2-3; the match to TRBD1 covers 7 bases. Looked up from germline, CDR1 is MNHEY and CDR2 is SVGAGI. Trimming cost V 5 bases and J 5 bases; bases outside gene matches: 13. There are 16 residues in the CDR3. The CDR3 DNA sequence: TGTGCCAGCAGTCGGACAGGAGTACGGCAACAAGATACGCAGTATTTT. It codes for CASSRTGVRQQDTQYF.

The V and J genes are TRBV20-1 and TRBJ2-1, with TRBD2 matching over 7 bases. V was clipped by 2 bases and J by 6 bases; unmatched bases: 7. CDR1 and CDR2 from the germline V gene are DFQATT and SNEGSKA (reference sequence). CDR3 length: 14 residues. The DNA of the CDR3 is TGCAGTGCTAGATGGCGGGAGTTGGGCAATGAGCAGTTCTTC. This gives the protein CSARWRELGNEQFF.

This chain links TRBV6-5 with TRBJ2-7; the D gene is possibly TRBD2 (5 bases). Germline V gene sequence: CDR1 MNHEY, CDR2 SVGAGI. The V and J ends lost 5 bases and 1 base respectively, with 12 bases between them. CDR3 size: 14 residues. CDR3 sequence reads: CASSASWRSYEQYF. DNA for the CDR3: TGTGCCAGCAGTGCATCCTGGAGGTCCTACGAGCAGTACTTC.

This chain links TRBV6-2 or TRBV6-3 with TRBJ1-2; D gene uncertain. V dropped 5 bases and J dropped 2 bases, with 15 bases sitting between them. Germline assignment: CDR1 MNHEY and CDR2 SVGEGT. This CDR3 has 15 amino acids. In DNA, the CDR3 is TGTGCCAGCAGTACGAGACCGCTGCGGAACTATGGCTACACCTTC. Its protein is CASSTRPLRNYGYTF.

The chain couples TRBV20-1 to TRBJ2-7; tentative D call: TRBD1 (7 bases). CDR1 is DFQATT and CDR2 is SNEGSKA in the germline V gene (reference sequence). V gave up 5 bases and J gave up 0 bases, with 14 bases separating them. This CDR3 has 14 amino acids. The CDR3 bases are TGCAGTGCTCGGAGCAGGGGGGACTCCTACGAGCAGTACTTC. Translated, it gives CSARSRGDSYEQYF.

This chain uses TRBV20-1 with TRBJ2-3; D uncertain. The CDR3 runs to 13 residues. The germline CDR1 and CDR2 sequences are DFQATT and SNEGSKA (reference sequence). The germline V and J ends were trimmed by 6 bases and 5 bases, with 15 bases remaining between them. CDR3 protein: CSARGPWGDTQYF. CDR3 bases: TGCAGTGCCCGAGGACCTTGGGGAGATACGCAGTATTTT.

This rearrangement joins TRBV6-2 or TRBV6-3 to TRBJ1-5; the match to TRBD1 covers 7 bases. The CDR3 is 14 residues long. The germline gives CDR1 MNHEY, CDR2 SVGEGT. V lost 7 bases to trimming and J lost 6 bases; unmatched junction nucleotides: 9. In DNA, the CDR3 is TGTGCCAGCACTTCGACAGGGTTGGGTCAGCCCCAGCATTTT. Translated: CASTSTGLGQPQHF.

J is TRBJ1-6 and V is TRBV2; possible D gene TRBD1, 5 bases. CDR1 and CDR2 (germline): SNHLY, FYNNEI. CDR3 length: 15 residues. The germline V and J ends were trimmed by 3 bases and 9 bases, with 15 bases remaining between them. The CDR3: CASSERQPSSSPLHF. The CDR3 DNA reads TGTGCCAGCAGTGAGAGACAGCCCTCCAGTTCACCCCTCCACTTT.

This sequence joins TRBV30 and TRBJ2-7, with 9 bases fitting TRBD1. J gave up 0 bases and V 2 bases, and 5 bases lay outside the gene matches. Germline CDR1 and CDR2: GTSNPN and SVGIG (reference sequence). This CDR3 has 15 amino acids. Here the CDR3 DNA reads TGTGCCTGGAGTTGGGGGACAGGGCACTCCTACGAGCAGTACTTC. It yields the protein CAWSWGTGHSYEQYF. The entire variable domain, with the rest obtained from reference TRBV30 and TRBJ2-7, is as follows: SQTIHQWPATLVQPVGSPLSLECTVEGTSNPNLYWYRQAAGRGLQLLFYSVGIGQISSEVPQNLSASRPQDRQFILSSKKLLLSDSGFYLCAWSWGTGHSYEQYFGPGTRLTVT.

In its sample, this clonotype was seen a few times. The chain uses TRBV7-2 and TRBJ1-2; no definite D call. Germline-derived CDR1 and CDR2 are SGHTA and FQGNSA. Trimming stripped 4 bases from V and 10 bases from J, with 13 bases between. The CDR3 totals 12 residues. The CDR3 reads CASSSSEGAYTF. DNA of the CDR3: TGTGCCAGCAGCTCATCGGAGGGAGCCTACACCTTC. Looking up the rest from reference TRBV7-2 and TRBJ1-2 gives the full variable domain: GAGVSQSPSNKVTEKGKDVELRCDPISGHTALYWYRQSLGQGLEFLIYFQGNSAPDKSGLPSDRFSAERTGGSVSTLTIQRTQQEDSAVYLCASSSSEGAYTFGSGTRLTVV.

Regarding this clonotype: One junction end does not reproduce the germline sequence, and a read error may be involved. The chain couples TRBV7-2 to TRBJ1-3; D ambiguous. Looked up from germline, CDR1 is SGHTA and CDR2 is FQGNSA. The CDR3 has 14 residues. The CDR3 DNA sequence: TGTGCCAGCAGCGCGGGAAACTCTGGAAGCACCATATATTTT. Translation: CASSAGNSGSTIYF.

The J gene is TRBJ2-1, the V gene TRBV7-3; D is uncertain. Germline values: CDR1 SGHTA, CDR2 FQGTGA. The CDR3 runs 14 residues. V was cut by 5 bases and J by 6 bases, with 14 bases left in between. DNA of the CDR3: TGTGCCAGCAGCACCGAAGGGAAAGCCAATGAGCAGTTCTTC. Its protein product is CASSTEGKANEQFF.

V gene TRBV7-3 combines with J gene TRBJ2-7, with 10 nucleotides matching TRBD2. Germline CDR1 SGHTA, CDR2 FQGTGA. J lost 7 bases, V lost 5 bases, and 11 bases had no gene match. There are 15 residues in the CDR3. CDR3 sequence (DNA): TGTGCCAGCAGCGAGGGACTAGCGTTTATAAATGAGCAGTACTTC. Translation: CASSEGLAFINEQYF. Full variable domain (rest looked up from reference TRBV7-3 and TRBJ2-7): GAGVSQTPSNKVTEKGKYVELRCDPISGHTALYWYRQSLGQGPEFLIYFQGTGAADDSGLPNDRFFAVRPEGSVSTLKIQRTERGDSAVYLCASSEGLAFINEQYFGPGTRLTVT.

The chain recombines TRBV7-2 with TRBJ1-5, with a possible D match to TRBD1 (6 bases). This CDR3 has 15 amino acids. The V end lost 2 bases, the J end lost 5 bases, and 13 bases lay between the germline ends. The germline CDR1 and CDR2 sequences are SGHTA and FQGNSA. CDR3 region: CASSLSGGGHQPQHF. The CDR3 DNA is TGTGCCAGCAGCTTATCCGGGGGGGGCCATCAGCCCCAGCATTTT.

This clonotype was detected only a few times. The CDR3: CASSAPGSRSYEQYF. In DNA, the CDR3 is TGTGCCAGCAGTGCGCCAGGGTCCCGCTCCTACGAGCAGTACTTC. The chain combines TRBV28 with TRBJ2-7; possibly TRBD1 for D (5 bases). This CDR3 has 15 residues. Germline CDR1 reads MDHEN; CDR2 reads SYDVKM. Trimming cost V 5 bases and J 0 bases, with 14 bases left between them.

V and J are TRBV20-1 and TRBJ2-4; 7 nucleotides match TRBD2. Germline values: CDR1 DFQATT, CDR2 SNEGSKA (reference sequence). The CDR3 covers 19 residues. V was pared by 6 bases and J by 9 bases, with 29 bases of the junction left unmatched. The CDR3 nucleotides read TGCAGTGCCCTCCCCCTCTTTGTGAGCGGGGATCCGGTCGGGATCATTCAGTACTTC. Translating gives CSALPLFVSGDPVGIIQYF.

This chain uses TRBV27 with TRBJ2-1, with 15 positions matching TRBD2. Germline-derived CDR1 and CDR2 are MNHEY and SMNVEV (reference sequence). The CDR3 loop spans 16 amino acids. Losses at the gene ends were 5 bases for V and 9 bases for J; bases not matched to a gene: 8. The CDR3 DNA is TGTGCCAGCAGTCGCCGGACTAGCGGGGGGGCGTTTGAGCAGTTCTTC. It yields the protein CASSRRTSGGAFEQFF.

The CDR3 region has the DNA TGTGCCAGCGCCCAGGGGCGGGTTAAGGGCCAAGAGACCCAGTACTTC. Its protein is CASAQGRVKGQETQYF. The chain links TRBV6-5 to TRBJ2-7; a weak D match, TRBD1 (6 bases). Near its end, the DNA agrees better with TRBJ2-5, so the J call may be wrong. The CDR3 extends over 16 amino acids. The germline CDR1 and CDR2 sequences are MNHEY and SVGAGI.

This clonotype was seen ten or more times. CDR3 protein: CASRTGGQETQYF. The CDR3 coding sequence is TGTGCCAGCAGAACAGGGGGTCAAGAGACCCAGTACTTC. The rearrangement joins TRBV6-6 to TRBJ2-5; 8 bases are shared with TRBD1. In germline, CDR1 is MNHNY, CDR2 SVGAGI (reference sequence). This CDR3 contains 13 residues. V dropped 6 bases and J dropped 2; count of bases not matched to a gene: 2.

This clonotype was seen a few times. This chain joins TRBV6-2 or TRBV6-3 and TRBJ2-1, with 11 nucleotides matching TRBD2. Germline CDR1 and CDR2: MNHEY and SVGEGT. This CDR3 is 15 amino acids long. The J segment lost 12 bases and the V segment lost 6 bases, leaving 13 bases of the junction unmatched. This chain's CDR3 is CASSLEGLAGTRQFF. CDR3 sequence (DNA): TGTGCCAGCAGCCTTGAAGGACTAGCGGGTACAAGGCAGTTCTTC.

The CDR3 sequence is CASSQDRGASEKLFF. The CDR3 coding sequence is TGCGCCAGCAGCCAAGACAGGGGGGCCAGTGAAAAACTGTTTTTT. This chain links TRBV4-3 with TRBJ1-4, with 7 bases identical to TRBD1. The CDR3 length is 15 residues. J lost 7 bases, V lost 0 bases, and 5 bases had no gene match. Germline V lookup: CDR1 LGHNA, CDR2 YSLEER.

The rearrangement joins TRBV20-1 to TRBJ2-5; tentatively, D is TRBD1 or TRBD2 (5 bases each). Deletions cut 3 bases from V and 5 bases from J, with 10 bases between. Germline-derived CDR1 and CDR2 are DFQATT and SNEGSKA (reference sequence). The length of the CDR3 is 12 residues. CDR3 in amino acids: CSASSWGETQYF. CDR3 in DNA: TGCAGTGCTAGTAGCTGGGGGGAGACCCAGTACTTC.

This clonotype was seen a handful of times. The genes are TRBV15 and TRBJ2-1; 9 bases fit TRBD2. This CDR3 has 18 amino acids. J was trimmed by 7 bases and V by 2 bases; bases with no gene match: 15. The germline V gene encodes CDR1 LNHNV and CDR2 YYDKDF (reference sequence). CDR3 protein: CATSRHGVAGVQRNEQFF. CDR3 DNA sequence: TGTGCCACCAGCAGACACGGCGTAGCGGGAGTACAGAGGAATGAGCAGTTCTTC.

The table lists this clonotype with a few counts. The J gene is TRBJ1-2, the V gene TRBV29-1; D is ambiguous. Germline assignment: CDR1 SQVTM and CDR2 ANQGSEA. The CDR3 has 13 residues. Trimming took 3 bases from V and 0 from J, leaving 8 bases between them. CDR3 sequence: CSVEPAANYGYTF. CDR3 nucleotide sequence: TGCAGCGTTGAGCCAGCAGCTAACTATGGCTACACCTTC.

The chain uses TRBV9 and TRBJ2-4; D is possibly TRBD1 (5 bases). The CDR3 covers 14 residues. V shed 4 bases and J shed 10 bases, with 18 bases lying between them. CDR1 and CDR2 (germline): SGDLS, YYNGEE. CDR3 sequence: CASSPRQSPRIQYF. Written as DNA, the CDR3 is TGTGCCAGCAGCCCTCGACAGAGCCCGCGGATTCAGTACTTC.

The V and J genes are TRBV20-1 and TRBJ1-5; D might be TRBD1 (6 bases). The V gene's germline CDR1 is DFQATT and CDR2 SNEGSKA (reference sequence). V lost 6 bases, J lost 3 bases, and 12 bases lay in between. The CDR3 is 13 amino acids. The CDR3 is CSARGGFNQPQHF. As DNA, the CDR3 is TGCAGTGCACGCGGGGGCTTCAATCAGCCCCAGCATTTT.